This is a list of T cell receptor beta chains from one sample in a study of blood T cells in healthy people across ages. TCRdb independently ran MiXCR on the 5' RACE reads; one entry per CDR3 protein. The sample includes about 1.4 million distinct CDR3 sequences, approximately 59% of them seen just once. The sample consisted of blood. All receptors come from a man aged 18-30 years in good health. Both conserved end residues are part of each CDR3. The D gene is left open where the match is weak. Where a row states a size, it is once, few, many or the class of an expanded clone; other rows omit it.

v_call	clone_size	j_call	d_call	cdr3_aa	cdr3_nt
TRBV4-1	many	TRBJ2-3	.	CASSQGEADTQYF	TGCGCCAGCAGCCAAGGAGAGGCAGATACGCAGTATTTT
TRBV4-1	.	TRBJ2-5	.	CASSQETVRSETQYF	TGCGCCAGCAGCCAAGAAACTGTCAGGTCGGAGACCCAGTACTTC
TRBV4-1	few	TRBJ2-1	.	CASSQVKGIYEQFF	TGCGCCAGCAGCCAAGTGAAGGGCATCTATGAGCAGTTCTTC
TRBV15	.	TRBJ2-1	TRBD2	CATSARPGLVRNEQFF	TGTGCCACCAGCGCCCGACCCGGACTAGTCCGCAATGAGCAGTTCTTC
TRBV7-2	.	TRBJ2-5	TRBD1	CASSLEGAEQETQYF	TGTGCCAGCAGCTTAGAGGGGGCAGAGCAAGAGACCCAGTACTTC
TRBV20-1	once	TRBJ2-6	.	CSAPKWVPGANVLTF	TGCAGTGCACCCAAGTGGGTTCCTGGGGCCAACGTCCTGACTTTC
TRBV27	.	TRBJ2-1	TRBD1	CAASYSGTEYNEQFF	TGTGCCGCGAGCTATTCCGGGACAGAGTACAATGAGCAGTTCTTC
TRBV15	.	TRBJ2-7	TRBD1	CATSRSLGQGEYEQYF	TGTGCCACCAGCAGATCTCTCGGACAGGGGGAGTACGAGCAGTACTTC
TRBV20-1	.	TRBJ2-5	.	CSASRAVRPISGHQETQYF	TGCAGTGCTAGTAGGGCGGTAAGACCGATAAGTGGACACCAAGAGACCCAGTACTTC
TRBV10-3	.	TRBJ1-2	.	CAISESDPNYGYTF	TGTGCCATCAGTGAGTCGGACCCTAACTATGGCTACACCTTC
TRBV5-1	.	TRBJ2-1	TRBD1	CASSLVGQGPYNEQFF	TGCGCCAGCAGCTTGGTAGGACAGGGCCCCTACAATGAGCAGTTCTTC
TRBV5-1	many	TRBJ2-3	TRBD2	CASTAFPGLSTDTQYF	TGCGCCAGCACCGCCTTCCCGGGACTAAGCACAGATACGCAGTATTTT
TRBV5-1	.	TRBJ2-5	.	CASSLEAFAAQYF	TGCGCCAGCAGCTTGGAGGCTTTCGCGGCCCAGTACTTC
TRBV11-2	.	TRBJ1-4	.	CASSLDWGAKGKLFF	TGTGCCAGCAGCTTAGATTGGGGGGCCAAGGGAAAACTGTTTTTT
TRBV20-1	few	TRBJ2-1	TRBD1	CSARPGQGDNEQFF	TGCAGTGCTAGGCCGGGACAGGGGGACAATGAGCAGTTCTTC
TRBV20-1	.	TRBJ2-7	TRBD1	CSAGTGPYYEQYF	TGCAGTGCCGGGACAGGGCCCTACTACGAGCAGTACTTC
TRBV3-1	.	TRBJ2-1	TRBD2	CASSQEGSGALSEQFF	TGTGCCAGCAGCCAAGAGGGTAGCGGGGCCCTTAGCGAGCAGTTCTTC
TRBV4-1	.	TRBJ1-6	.	CASSQVRVGQGENSPLHF	TGCGCCAGCAGCCAAGTGCGGGTCGGGCAGGGAGAAAATTCACCCCTCCACTTT
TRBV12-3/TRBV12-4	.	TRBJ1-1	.	CASSFQLGANTEAFF	TGTGCCAGCAGTTTCCAGCTGGGGGCGAACACTGAAGCTTTCTTT
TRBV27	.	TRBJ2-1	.	CASSLGQLRYNEQFF	TGTGCCAGCAGTTTAGGTCAGCTCAGGTACAATGAGCAGTTCTTC
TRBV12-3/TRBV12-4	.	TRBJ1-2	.	CASSLAGDYYGYTF	TGTGCCAGCAGTTTAGCCGGGGACTACTATGGCTACACCTTC
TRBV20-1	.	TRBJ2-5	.	CSASPNSQETQYF	TGCAGTGCTAGTCCAAACAGTCAAGAGACCCAGTACTTC
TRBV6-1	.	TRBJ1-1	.	CASSEAQVGLAEAFF	TGTGCCAGCAGTGAAGCGCAAGTTGGGCTGGCTGAAGCTTTCTTT
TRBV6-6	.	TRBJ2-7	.	CASSPWQAGPYGQYF	TGTGCCAGCAGTCCGTGGCAGGCTGGCCCCTACGGGCAGTACTTC
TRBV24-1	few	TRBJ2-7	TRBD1	CATSDYRDRAPYEQYF	TGTGCCACCAGTGATTACCGGGACAGGGCCCCCTACGAGCAGTACTTC
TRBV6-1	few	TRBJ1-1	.	CASSGLLGYSYSNTEAFF	TGTGCCAGCAGCGGACTCCTCGGTTACAGTTACTCTAACACTGAAGCTTTCTTT
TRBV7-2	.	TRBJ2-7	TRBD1	CASSNPGTGFYEQYF	TGTGCCAGCAGCAACCCAGGGACAGGGTTCTACGAGCAGTACTTC
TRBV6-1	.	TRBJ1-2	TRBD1	CASSEIGTGANYGYTF	TGTGCCAGCAGTGAAATTGGGACAGGAGCTAACTATGGCTACACCTTC
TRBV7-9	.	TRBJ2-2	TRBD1	CAGFTTGAANTGELFF	TGTGCCGGATTCACAACAGGGGCGGCGAACACCGGGGAGCTGTTTTTT
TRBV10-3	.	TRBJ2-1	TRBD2	CAIQRGAINEQFF	TGTGCCATTCAGCGGGGGGCCATCAATGAGCAGTTCTTC
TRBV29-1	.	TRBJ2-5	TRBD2	CSATSGRETQYF	TGCAGCGCGACTAGCGGTAGGGAGACCCAGTACTTC